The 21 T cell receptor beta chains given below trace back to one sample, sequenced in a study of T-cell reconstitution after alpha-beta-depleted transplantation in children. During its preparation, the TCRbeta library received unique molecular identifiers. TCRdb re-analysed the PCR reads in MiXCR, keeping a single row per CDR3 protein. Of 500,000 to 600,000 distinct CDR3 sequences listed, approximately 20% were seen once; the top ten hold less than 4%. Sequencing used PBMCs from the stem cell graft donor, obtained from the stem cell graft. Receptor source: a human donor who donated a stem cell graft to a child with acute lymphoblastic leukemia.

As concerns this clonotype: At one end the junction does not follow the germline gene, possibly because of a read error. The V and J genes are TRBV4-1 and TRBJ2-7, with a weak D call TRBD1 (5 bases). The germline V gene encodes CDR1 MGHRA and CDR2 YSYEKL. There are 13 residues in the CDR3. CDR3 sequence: CSSSQPDTYEQYF. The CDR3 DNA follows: TGCTCCAGCAGCCAACCGGACACCTACGAGCAGTACTTC.

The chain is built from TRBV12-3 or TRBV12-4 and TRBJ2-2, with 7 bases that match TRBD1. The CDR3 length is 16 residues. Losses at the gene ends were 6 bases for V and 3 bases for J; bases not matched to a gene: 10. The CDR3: CASSLSGTVDTGELFF. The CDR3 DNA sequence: TGTGCCAGCAGCTTATCCGGGACAGTGGACACCGGGGAGCTGTTTTTT.

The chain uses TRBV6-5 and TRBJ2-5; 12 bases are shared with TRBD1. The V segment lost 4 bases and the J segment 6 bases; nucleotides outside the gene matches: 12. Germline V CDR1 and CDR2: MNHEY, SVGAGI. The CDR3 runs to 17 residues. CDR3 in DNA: TGTGCCAGCAGTTTGCTAAGAGGGACAGGGGGCGGGAAGACCCAGTACTTC. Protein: CASSLLRGTGGGKTQYF.

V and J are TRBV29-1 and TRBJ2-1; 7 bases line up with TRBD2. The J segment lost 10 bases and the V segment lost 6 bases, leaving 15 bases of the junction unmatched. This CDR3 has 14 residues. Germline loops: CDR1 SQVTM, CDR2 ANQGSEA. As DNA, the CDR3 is TGCAGCGTCCCCGAGCGGGACCTCTTTAGGGAGCAGTTCTTC. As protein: CSVPERDLFREQFF.

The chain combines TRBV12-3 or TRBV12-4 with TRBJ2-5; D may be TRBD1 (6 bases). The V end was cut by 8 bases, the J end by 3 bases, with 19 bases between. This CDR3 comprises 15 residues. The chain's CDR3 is CASGSRDKSEETQYF. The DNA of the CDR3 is TGTGCCAGCGGGAGTCGGGACAAAAGCGAAGAGACCCAGTACTTC.

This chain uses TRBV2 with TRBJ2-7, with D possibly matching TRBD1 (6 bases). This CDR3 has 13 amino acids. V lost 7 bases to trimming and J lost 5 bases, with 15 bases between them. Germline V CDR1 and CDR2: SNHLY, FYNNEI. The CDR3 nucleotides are TGTGCCAGCAATCAACAGGGTAGCAACGAGCAGTACTTC. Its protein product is CASNQQGSNEQYF.

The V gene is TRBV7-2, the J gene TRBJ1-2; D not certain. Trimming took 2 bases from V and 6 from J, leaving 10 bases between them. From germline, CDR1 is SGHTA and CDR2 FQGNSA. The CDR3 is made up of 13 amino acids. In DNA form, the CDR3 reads TGTGCCAGCAGCTTAACGTCTGGGGATGGCTACACCTTC. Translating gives CASSLTSGDGYTF.

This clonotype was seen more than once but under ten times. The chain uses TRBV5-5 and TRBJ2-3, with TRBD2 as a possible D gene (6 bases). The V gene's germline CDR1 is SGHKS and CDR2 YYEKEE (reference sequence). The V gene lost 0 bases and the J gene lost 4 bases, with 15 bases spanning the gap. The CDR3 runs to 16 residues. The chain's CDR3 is CASSLGVRLAPDTQYF. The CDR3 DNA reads TGTGCCAGCAGCTTGGGCGTTCGGCTAGCGCCAGATACGCAGTATTTT.

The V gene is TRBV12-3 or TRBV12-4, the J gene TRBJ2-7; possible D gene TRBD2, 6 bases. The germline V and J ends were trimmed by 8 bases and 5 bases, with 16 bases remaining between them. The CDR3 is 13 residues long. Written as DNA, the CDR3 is TGTGCCAGCGCGGGTACGGGAGTTAACGAGCAGTACTTC. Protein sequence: CASAGTGVNEQYF.

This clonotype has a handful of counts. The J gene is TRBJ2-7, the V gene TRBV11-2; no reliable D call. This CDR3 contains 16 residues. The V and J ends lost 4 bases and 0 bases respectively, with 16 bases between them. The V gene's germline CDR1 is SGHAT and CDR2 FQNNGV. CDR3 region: CASSYPLGLVSYEQYF. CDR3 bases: TGTGCCAGCAGCTACCCTCTGGGTCTCGTCTCCTACGAGCAGTACTTC.

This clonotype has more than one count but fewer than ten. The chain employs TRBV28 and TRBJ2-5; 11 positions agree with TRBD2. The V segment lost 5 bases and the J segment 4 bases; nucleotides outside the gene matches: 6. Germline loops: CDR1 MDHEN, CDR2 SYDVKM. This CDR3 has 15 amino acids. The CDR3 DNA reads TGTGCCAGCAGTACTAGCGGGAGCTCAAGAGAGACCCAGTACTTC. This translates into CASSTSGSSRETQYF.

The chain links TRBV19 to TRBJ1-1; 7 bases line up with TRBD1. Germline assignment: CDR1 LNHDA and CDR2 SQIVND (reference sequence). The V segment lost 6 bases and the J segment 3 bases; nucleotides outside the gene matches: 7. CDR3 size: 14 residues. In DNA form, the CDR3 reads TGTGCCAGTAGGTTCGACAGGGTAGACACTGAAGCTTTCTTT. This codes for CASRFDRVDTEAFF.

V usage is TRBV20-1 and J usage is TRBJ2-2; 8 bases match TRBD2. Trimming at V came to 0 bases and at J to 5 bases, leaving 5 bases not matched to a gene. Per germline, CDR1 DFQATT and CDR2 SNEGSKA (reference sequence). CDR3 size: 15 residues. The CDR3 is CSARDPSGRTGELFF. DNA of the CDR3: TGCAGTGCTAGAGATCCGAGCGGGAGAACCGGGGAGCTGTTTTTT.

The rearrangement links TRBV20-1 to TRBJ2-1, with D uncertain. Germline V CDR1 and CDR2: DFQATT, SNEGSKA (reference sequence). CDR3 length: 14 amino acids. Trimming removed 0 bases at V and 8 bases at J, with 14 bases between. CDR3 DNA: TGCAGTGCTAGAGAAGACTCCAAAGACCATGAGCAGTTCTTC. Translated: CSAREDSKDHEQFF.

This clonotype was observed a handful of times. This CDR3 is CASSLARLSASGRKVIWDNEQFF. DNA for the CDR3: TGTGCCAGCAGTTTAGCGCGTTTGTCAGCTAGCGGGAGGAAAGTTATTTGGGACAATGAGCAGTTCTTC. The V gene is TRBV12-3 or TRBV12-4, the J gene TRBJ2-1; 11 nucleotides line up with TRBD2. Trimming at V came to 0 bases and at J to 5 bases, leaving 24 bases not matched to a gene. This CDR3 has 23 residues.

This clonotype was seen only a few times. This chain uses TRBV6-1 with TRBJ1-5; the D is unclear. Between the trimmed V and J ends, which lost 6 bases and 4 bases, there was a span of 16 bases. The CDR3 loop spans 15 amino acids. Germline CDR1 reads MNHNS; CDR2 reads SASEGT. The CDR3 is CASRAFLYGNQPQHF. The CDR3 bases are TGTGCCAGCAGAGCTTTTCTTTACGGGAATCAGCCCCAGCATTTT.

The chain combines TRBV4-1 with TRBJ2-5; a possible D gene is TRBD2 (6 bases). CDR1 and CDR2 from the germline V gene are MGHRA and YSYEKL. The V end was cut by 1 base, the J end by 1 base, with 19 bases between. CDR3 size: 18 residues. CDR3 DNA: TGCGCCAGCAGCCAAGTGGGTTATTATGGGACTCCCCAAGAGACCCAGTACTTC. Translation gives CASSQVGYYGTPQETQYF.

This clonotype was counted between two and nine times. In DNA, the CDR3 is TGCGCCAGCAGAGGTACCTTGGCCCTATCCTACAATGAGCAGTTCTTC. This translates into CASRGTLALSYNEQFF. The chain combines TRBV5-1 with TRBJ2-1; D remains unclear. Deletions cut 5 bases from V and 1 base from J, with 16 bases between. The germline gives CDR1 SGHRS, CDR2 YFSETQ. The CDR3 covers 16 residues.

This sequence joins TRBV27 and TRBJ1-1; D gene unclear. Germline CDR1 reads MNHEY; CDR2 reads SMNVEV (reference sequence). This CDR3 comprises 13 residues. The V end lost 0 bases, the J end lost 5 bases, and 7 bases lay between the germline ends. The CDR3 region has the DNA TGTGCCAGCAGTTTATCGGAACGGACTGAAGCTTTCTTT. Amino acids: CASSLSERTEAFF.

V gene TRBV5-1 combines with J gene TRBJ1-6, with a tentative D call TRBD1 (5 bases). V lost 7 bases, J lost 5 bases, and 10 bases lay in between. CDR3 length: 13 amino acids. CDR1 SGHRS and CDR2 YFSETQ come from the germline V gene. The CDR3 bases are TGCGCCAGCGGACACGGTAATAATTCACCCCTCCACTTT. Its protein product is CASGHGNNSPLHF.

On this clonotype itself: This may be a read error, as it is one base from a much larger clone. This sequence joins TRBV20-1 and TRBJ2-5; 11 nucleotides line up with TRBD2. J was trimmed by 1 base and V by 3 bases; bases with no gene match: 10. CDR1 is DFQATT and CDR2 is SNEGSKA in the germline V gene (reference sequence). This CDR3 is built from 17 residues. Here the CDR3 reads CSARGGWTSGPQETQYF. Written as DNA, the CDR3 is TGCAGTGCTAGGGGTGGGTGGACTAGCGGGCCCCAAGAGACCCAGTACTTC.